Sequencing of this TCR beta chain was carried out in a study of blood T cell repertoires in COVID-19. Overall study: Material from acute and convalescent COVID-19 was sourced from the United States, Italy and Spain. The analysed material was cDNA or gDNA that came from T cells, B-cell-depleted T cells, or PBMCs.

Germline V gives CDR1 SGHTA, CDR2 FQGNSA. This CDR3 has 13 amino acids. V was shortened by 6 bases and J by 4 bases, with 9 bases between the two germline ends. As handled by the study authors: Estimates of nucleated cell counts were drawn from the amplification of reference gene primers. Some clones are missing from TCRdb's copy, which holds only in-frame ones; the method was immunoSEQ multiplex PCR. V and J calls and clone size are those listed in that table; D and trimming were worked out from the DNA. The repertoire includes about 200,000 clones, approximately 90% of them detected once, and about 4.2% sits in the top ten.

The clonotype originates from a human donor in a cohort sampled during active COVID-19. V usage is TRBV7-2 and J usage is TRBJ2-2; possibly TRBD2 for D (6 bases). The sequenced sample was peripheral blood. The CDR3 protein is CASRGTPTGELFF. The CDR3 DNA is TGTGCCAGCAGGGGGACTCCCACCGGGGAGCTGTTTTTT.